The source of this T cell receptor (beta chain) is a study of blood T cell repertoires in COVID-19. The wider study: Acute-phase and convalescent COVID-19 samples originated in the United States, Italy and Spain. From T cells, B-cell-depleted T cells, or PBMCs came the material, which was cDNA or gDNA.

Germline CDR1 reads MNHEY; CDR2 reads SVGAGI. The length of the CDR3 is 12 residues. Trimming left V 6 bases short and J 3 bases short, with 9 bases between. As processed by the authors: For nucleated cells, counts were estimated from reference gene primer amplification. Profiling relied on immunoSEQ multiplex PCR, and the TCRdb table lists in-frame clones only, not all of them. That table is the source of V, J and clone size, and D and trimming were worked out from the DNA. The sample yields under 300,000 clones, approximately 82% seen once. The V call is TRBV6-5, the J call TRBJ2-7; tentatively, D is TRBD1 (6 bases). The sequence derives from a woman younger than 30 with acute or convalescent COVID-19. Sequencing input: peripheral blood. Here the CDR3 DNA reads TGTGCCAGCAGGACAGGCAACTACGAGCAGTACTTC. Its translation: CASRTGNYEQYF.